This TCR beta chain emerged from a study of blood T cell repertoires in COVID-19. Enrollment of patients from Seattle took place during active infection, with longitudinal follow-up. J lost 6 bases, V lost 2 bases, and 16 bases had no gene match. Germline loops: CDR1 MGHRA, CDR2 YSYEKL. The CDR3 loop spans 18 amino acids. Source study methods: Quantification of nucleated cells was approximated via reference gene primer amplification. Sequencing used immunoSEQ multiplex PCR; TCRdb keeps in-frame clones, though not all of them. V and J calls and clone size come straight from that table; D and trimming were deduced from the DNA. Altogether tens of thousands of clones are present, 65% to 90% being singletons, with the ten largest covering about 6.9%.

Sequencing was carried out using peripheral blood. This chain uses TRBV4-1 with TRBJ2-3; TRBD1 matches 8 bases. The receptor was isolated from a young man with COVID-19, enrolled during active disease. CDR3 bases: TGCGCCAGCAGCCAACCCTCCTTAAGGCAGGGGGCGTACGATACGCAGTATTTT. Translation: CASSQPSLRQGAYDTQYF.